This T cell receptor beta chain was obtained from a study of radiation and T cells in renal cell carcinoma. Background on the study: Nephrectomy followed 15 Gy stereotactic body radiation by 4 weeks. Study-wide results and caveats: Top tumor clonotypes rose in blood 2 weeks post-radiation, then contracted.

Time point specified: blood 2 weeks post-SBRT. As for treatment: 15 Gy SBRT to primary tumor, nephrectomy 4 weeks later. Germline CDR1 is SGHDN and CDR2 is FVKESK. This CDR3 has 12 amino acids. V lost 5 bases to trimming and J lost 0 bases, with 2 bases between them. As for this clone: Its specificity is not known.

The table came from immunoSEQ multiplex PCR; TCRdb's copy has only in-frame clones and leaves some out. The sample records about 130,000 clones, approximately 85% being singletons. The sequencing here drew on blood, taken from a patient whose treatment included radiotherapy and nephrectomy. This TCR was sampled from a man aged 50-60 years with renal cell carcinoma. The V gene is TRBV14, the J gene TRBJ1-3; no clear D gene. The CDR3 loop is CASSFSGNTIYF. Here the CDR3 DNA reads TGTGCCAGCAGCTTCTCTGGAAACACCATATATTTT.